The sequence of this T cell receptor (beta chain) was determined in a study of cytomegalovirus exposure and HLA in healthy donors (dated by TCRdb to 2016 to 2017). Background for the entire study: According to an earlier analysis of a few hundred of the donors, about 179 million T cells yielded 117 million unique TCR beta sequences and about 280 Gb of sequence data. The genetic ancestry cluster associated with self-reported Caucasian donors included around four fifths of the 398 genotyped donors. An earlier analysis of 587 of the donors applied high-throughput TCR beta sequencing to assess whether each TCR beta V gene segment acted as functional or pseudogenic. Every repertoire in the discovery cohort had been generated on one and the same sequencing platform. To study patterns of TCR occurrence, a later analysis re-analyzed previously published TCR beta repertoires from several hundred donors and added high-resolution HLA genotyping. Class I and class II HLA loci were covered by the typing at four-digit resolution. The number of typed donors differed by locus: roughly 629-640 for A, B, C, DRB1 and DQB1; 500 to 550 for DQA1; over 600 for DPA1; and roughly 450 for DPB1. The later analysis used no new phenotypic data to find candidate immune exposures, relying instead on TCR beta sequences and their occurrence across donors. Because of strong linkage in the cohort, roughly five DR-DQ haplotypes were treated as single units for association and clustering. The study was designed to test whether signatures of past pathogen exposure could be identified by cataloging public T cell receptors. The study profiled the T cell repertoires of 550 to 700 subjects by immunosequencing and related them to cytomegalovirus serostatus. On average, around 240,000 unique TCR beta nucleotide sequences were sequenced per donor among some 430 genotyped donors of the cohort, with 15% to 20% of those sequences being non-productive. In a later genetic analysis, genome-wide SNP genotypes for 398 of the 666 donors were used, and that subset was treated as a discovery cohort. Roughly 300 gigabases of sequencing data and around 80 million unique TCR sequences made up an early release that covered 500 to 700 HLA-typed donors. Along with the approximately 670-subject first cohort, a separate validation cohort of over a hundred different subjects was used. To predict cytomegalovirus infection status, the study brought together high-throughput TCR immunosequencing, statistical association of individual TCRs with disease status, and machine learning. Donor age, sex, ethnicity and CMV serostatus were collected together with the repertoire data. The paper as a whole reports these results and caveats: A further reported finding was that TCR beta sequences accurately predicted the HLA-A and HLA-B alleles for most subjects in the first cohort. Several of the top co-occurrence clusters appeared to be linked to parvovirus B19, influenza, CMV and Epstein-Barr virus, according to a later analysis. A cluster of highly shared sequence variants was judged likely to represent a technical artifact of the sequencing pipeline. Because the 87-base-pair reads could not distinguish some IMGT-functional V segments, including TRBV6-2 and TRBV6-3, those segments were excluded. A later genetic analysis reported fewer N-insertions in productive TCRs among donors in an Asian-associated ancestry cluster than the approximately 670-donor mean. Because HLA typing was unavailable for some donors at each locus, only the typed subset was used in association tests. An earlier analysis of around 500 of the donors showed that most TCR beta V segments appeared in productive rearrangements either about 87% or about 30% of the time, which broadly matched IMGT annotations. Assigning TCR associations to individual alleles was difficult when HLA alleles, especially DR and DQ, strongly co-occurred. A later analysis found that TCR association rates varied across HLA loci, with DRB1 alleles showing the most associated TCRs and HLA-C alleles the fewest. It was suggested by the authors that the approach could potentially be generalized to other disease states and immunological phenotypes. In a later analysis, HLA-associated TCR beta chains were found to be more clonally expanded and to have lower generation probabilities than equally common non-associated chains. Most TCR sequences were seen in very few donors, while some public TCRs were found in many individuals. Cytomegalovirus status was reported to be diagnosed by the classifier with high specificity and sensitivity in both the original and validation cohorts. CMV serostatus was the only immune exposure information available for the cohort. Linkage disequilibrium might explain the correlated functional status among segregating V segments, but an unknown experimental factor could not be excluded. In the study, some 160 TCR beta chains were listed as associated with cytomegalovirus. A few of the identified cytomegalovirus-associated TCR beta chains were confirmed in vitro to be specific for cytomegalovirus antigens. In a later analysis, about 16,000 TCR beta sequences were associated with specific HLA alleles at a false discovery rate of 0.05. In a later genetic analysis, a missense DCLRE1C variant was associated with V-gene and J-gene trimming of TCR beta chains, and the association was replicated in an independent cohort. Only TCR beta chains were sequenced in this cohort, and the absence of alpha or paired-chain data limited detectable features. The earlier analysis of almost 600 of the donors excluded about 16 rarely observed V segments, including chromosome 9 orphons, because counts were too low. Roughly uniform sequencing depth across donors was assumed in presence/absence analyses, although this assumption may not hold. In a later analysis, most CMV-associated TCR beta chains were found to appear HLA-restricted, with HLA associations seemingly driven largely by CMV exposure.

Library construction relied on the immunoSEQ multiplex PCR assay. The multiplex PCR relied on a mix of 60 forward primers for TCR Vbeta segments and 13 reverse primers for TCR Jbeta segments. A multiplex PCR assay on genomic DNA amplified the CDR3 region of rearranged TCR beta genes. Amplified TCR beta libraries were sequenced as 87-base-pair reads on the Illumina HiSeq System. The authors' pipeline ran thus. Across the 670 or so repertoires, a later analysis counted tens of millions of unique TCR beta chains, approximately 10 million of which were shared by at least two donors. Raw reads were error-corrected and collapsed into unique sequences with a nearest-neighbor algorithm that merged closely related sequences to remove PCR and sequencing errors. CDR3 sequences were aligned to IMGT reference sequences to assign V, D and J gene segments. For a sequence to be retained, a match of at least six nucleotides to both a V gene segment and a J gene segment was required. A rearrangement counted as productive if the CDR3 had no stop codons and remained in frame with V and J, and every other rearrangement counted as non-productive. CDR3 was defined according to IMGT convention as the region running from the second conserved V-encoded cysteine to the conserved J-encoded phenylalanine. In an earlier analysis of around 540 of the donors, sequences lacking an unambiguous match to a single V gene segment were excluded. An earlier analysis of a few hundred of the donors called V segments functional above 56.7% productive rearrangements and segregating when the between-donor standard deviation exceeded 5%. To diagnose cytomegalovirus status from the catalog of TCR beta chain sequences, a statistical classification framework was built. In a later analysis, TCR nucleotide sequences were compared against IMGT/GENE-DB human TR gene sequences so that V and J genes could be assigned. A later analysis assigned CDR3 sequences and most-parsimonious VDJ recombination scenarios with the TCRdist pipeline. In a later analysis, every TCR beta chain was defined by the combination of its CDR3 amino acid sequence and its V-gene family, and reads without a unique V-gene family were dropped. A later analysis removed 500 to 650 highly shared, low-generation-probability nucleotide sequences to deal with suspected cross-contamination and a sequencing artifact. In a later analysis, a clonal expansion index for each public chain was calculated from normalized within-repertoire ranks of inferred template counts. A later analysis computed generation probabilities with a VDJ recombination model fitted to out-of-frame rearrangements, and checked the results against IGoR. Hypergeometric tests were used in a later analysis to score TCR-TCR, TCR-HLA and TCR-CMV co-occurrence, with a repertoire-size bias correction applied to the TCR pairs. To estimate false discovery rates, a later analysis permuted the HLA or CMV assignments 20 times. In a later analysis, co-occurring TCRs were grouped with DBSCAN, and TCRdist sequence similarity was added when clustering was performed within HLA-allele-positive subsets. For co-occurrence clustering, repertoires with fewer than 30,000 or more than 120,000 public chains were excluded, along with roughly 5 repertoires with anomalous nucleotide sharing. The table comes from immuneACCESS by way of TCRdb, which keeps in-frame sequences with V and J called. Part of the clones is missing from these tables; in studies checked, under half for an unresolved V gene and the rest for unknown reasons. V, J and clone size reflect that table, while D and trimming were determined from the DNA. The sample table records roughly 120,000 clones; over 70% of these occur just once. Roughly 2% of the sample is held by the ten biggest clonotypes.

Of note for this clone: It lacks a known antigen. No much larger clonotype is one base removed from it; base qualities were not supplied.

According to the germline V gene, CDR1 reads SGHRS and CDR2 reads YFSETQ. Reading from cysteine to phenylalanine, the CDR3 counts 16 amino acids. Only the CDR3 region is kept as DNA, spanning 48 bases read in frame from base 1. Here V drops 0 bases and J drops 0 bases, and the junction holds 6 bases not matched to any gene. In total, 500 to 700 healthy bone marrow donors made up the cohort. All cohort members were sampled while nominally healthy, although unrecorded immune exposures were likely present. The donor was CMV seropositive and was included in the group of almost 300 seropositive cohort members. Every donor gave a peripheral blood sample, and the peripheral blood mononuclear cells from that sample were used for TCR beta sequencing. Genomic DNA extraction from the blood cell samples was performed with the Qiagen DNeasy Blood Extraction Kit.

Sequencing was done on a sample of PBMCs. The V and J genes are TRBV5-1 and TRBJ2-7, with 7 bases aligning to TRBD1. The TCR originated in a woman aged 40 to 50 in good health and CMV-seropositive. The CDR3 reads as follows: CASSLASDRSSYEQYF. The nucleotide sequence reads as follows: TGCGCCAGCAGCTTGGCCTCGGACAGGAGCTCCTACGAGCAGTACTTC.